The text below deals with one TCR beta chain. The data derive from a study of shared clonotypes between healthy human individuals. Study summary: CD4 naive and memory got three plates each, CD8 naive two, CD8 memory one.

The authors split each subset's genomic DNA evenly across several immunoSEQ plates. The method was immunoSEQ multiplex PCR; TCRdb's version includes in-frame clones alone and lacks a portion of them. The sample has 95,000 to 120,000 clones, about 70% seen once. Per the germline V gene, CDR1 is MDHEN and CDR2 is SYDVKM. After removal of 4 bases from V and 2 bases from J, the junction contained 4 bases not matched to a gene. The CDR3 runs to 15 residues. CD8 memory pooled CD45RO+ cells and CCR7-negative CD45RA+ TemRA cells. The V call is TRBV28, the J call TRBJ2-7; TRBD2 matches at 11 bases. The source is a woman in her 30s in good health. Sequencing input: memory CD8+ T cells sorted from blood. Indicated subset: CD45RO+ cells pooled with CCR7-negative TemRA cells. DNA of the CDR3: TGTGCCAGCAGTTGGACTAGCGGGTGGGCCTACGAGCAGTACTTC. Encoded protein: CASSWTSGWAYEQYF.